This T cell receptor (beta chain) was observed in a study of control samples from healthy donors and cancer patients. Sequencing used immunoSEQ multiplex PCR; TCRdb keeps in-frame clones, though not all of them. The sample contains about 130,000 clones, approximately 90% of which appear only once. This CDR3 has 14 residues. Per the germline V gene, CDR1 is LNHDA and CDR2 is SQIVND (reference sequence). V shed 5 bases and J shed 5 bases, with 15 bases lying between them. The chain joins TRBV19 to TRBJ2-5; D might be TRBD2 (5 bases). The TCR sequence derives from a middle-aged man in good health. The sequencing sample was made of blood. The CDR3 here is CASSVPWRVETQYF. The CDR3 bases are TGTGCCAGTAGTGTGCCGTGGCGGGTTGAGACCCAGTACTTC.